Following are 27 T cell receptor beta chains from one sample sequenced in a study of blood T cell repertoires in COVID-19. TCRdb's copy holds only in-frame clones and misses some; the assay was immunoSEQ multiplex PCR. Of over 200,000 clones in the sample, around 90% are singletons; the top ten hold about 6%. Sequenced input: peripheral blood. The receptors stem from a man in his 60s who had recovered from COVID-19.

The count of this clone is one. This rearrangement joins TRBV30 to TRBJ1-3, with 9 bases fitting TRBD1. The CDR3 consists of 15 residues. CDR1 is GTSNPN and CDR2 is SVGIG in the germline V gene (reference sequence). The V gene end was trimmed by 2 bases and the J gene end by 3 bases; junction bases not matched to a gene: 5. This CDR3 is CAWSLQGARGNTIYF. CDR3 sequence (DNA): TGTGCCTGGAGTCTACAGGGGGCGCGTGGAAACACCATATATTTT.

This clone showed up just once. This chain's CDR3 is CASSPRGGGAIPYNEQFF. The CDR3 region has the DNA TGTGCCAGCAGCCCCCGCGGAGGAGGTGCTATTCCCTACAATGAGCAGTTCTTC. The chain joins TRBV9 to TRBJ2-1; perhaps TRBD2 as D (5 bases). The CDR3 sequence is 18 residues long. CDR1 SGDLS and CDR2 YYNGEE come from the germline V gene. Trimming took off 4 bases at V and 2 bases at J, with 22 bases between the two ends.

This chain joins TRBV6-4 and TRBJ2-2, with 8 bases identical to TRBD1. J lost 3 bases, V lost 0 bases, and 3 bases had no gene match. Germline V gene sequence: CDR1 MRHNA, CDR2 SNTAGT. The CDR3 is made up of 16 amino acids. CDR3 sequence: CASSDSDRADTGELFF. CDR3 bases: TGTGCCAGCAGTGACTCGGACAGGGCGGACACCGGGGAGCTGTTTTTT.

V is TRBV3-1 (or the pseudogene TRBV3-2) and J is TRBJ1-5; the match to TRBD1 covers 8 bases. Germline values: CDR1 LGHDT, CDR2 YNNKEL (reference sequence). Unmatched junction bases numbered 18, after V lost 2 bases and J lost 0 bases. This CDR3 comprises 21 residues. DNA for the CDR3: TGTGCCAGCAGCCAATCCGCCGGGACAGGCGCCACTACCTATAGCAATCAGCCCCAGCATTTT. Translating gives CASSQSAGTGATTYSNQPQHF.

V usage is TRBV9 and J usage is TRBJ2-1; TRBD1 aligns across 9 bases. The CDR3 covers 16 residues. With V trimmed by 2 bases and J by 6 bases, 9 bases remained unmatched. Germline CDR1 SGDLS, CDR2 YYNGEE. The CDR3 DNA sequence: TGTGCCAGCAGCGTCGACGGACAGGGGATGGCCAATGAGCAGTTCTTC. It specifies CASSVDGQGMANEQFF. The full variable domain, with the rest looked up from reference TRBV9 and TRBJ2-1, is DSGVTQTPKHLITATGQRVTLRCSPRSGDLSVYWYQQSLDQGLQFLIQYYNGEERAKGNILERFSAQQFPDLHSELNLSSLELGDSALYFCASSVDGQGMANEQFFGPGTRLTVL.

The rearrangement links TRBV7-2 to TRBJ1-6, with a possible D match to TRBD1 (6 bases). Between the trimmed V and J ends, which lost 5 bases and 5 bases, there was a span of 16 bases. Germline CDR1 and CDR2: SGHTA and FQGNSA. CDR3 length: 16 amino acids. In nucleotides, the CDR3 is TGTGCCAGCAGCCCCTGGGCCAGGGGCAATAATTCACCCCTCCACTTT. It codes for CASSPWARGNNSPLHF.

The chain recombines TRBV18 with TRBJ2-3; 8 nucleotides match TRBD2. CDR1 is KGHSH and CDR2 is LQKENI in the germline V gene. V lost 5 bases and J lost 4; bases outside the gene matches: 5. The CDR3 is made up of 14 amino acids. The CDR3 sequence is CASSAREGPDTQYF. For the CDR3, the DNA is TGTGCCAGCTCAGCACGGGAGGGCCCAGATACGCAGTATTTT.

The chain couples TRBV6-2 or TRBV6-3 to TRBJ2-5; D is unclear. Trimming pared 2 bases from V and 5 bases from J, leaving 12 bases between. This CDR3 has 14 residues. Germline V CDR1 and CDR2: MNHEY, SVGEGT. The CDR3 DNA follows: TGTGCCAGCAGTTACGACTCCCCGCTGGAGACCCAGTACTTC. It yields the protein CASSYDSPLETQYF.

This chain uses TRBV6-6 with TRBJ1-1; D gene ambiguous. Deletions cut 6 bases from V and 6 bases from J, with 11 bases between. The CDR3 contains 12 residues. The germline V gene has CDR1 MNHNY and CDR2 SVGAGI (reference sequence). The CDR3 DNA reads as TGTGCCAGCAGGACGGAGAGGGCTGAAGCTTTCTTT. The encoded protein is CASRTERAEAFF.

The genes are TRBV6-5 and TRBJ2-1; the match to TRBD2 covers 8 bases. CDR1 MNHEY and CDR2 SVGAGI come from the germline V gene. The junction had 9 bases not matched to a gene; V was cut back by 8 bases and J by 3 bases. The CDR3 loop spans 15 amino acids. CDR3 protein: CASLGGGIIYNEQFF. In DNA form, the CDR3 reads TGTGCCAGCCTTGGCGGGGGGATCATCTACAATGAGCAGTTCTTC.

The CDR3 spells CASSYQGPGGYTF. In DNA form, the CDR3 reads TGTGCCAGCAGTTACCAGGGGCCCGGAGGCTACACCTTC. This chain links TRBV6-5 with TRBJ1-2, with a weak D call TRBD1 (6 bases). The germline V gene encodes CDR1 MNHEY and CDR2 SVGAGI. Trimming removed 2 bases at V and 8 bases at J, with 12 bases between. The CDR3 runs to 13 residues.

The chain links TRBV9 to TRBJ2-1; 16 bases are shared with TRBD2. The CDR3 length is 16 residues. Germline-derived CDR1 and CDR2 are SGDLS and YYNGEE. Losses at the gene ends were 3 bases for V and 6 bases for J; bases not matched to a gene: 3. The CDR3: CASSEGLAGGTNEQFF. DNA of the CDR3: TGTGCCAGCAGCGAGGGACTAGCGGGAGGGACCAATGAGCAGTTCTTC.

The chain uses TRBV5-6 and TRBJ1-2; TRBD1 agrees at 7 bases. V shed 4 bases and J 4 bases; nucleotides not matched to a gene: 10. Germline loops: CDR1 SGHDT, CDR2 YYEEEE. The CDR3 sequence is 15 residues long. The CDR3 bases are TGTGCCAGCAGCCCCTTGGGCGGGACAGTCTATGGCTACACCTTC. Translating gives CASSPLGGTVYGYTF.

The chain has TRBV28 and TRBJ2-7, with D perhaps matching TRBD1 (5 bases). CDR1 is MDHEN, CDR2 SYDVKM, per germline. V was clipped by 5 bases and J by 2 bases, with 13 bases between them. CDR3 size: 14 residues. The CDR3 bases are TGTGCCAGCAGTCCGACCAGGGTTCCCTACGAGCAGTACTTC. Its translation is CASSPTRVPYEQYF.

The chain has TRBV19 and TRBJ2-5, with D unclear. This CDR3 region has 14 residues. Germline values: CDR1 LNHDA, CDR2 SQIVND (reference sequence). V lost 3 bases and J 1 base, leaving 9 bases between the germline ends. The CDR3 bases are TGTGCCAGTAGTATTAGAGGAGTCCAAGAGACCCAGTACTTC. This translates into CASSIRGVQETQYF.

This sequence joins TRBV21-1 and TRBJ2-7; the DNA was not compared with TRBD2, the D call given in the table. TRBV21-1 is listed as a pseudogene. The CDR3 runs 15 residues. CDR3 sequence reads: CASSDAGGITYEQYF. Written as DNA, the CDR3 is TGTGCCAGCAGCGATGCCGGGGGTATCACCTACGAGCAGTACTTC.

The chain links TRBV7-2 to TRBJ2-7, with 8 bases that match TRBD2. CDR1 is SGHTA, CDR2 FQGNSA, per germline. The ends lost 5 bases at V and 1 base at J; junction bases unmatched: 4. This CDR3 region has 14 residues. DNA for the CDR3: TGTGCCAGCAGCCCCCAGCGGGAGTCCTACGAGCAGTACTTC. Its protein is CASSPQRESYEQYF.

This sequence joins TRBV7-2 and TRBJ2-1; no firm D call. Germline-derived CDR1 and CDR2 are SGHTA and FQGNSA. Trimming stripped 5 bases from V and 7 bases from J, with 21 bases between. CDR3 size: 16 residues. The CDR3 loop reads CASSAEPGPRRNEQFF. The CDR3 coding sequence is TGTGCCAGCAGCGCTGAACCTGGCCCTAGACGTAATGAGCAGTTCTTC.

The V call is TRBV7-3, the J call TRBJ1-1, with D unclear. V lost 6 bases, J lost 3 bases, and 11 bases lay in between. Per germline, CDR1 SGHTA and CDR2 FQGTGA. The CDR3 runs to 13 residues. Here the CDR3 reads CASRDTGYTEAFF. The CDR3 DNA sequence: TGTGCCAGCAGAGATACGGGTTACACTGAAGCTTTCTTT.

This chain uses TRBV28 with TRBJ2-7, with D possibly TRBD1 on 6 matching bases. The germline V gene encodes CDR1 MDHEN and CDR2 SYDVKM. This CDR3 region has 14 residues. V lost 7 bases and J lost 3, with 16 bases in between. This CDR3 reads CASNAGGRGYEQYF. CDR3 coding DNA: TGTGCCAGCAACGCCGGAGGCAGGGGCTACGAGCAGTACTTC.

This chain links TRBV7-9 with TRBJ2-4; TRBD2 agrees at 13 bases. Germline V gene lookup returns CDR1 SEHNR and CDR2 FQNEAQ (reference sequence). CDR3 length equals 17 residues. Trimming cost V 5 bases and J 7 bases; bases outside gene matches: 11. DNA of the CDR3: TGTGCCAGCAGCCCGGTCGGACTAGCGGGAGAACGGAACATTCAGTACTTC. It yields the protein CASSPVGLAGERNIQYF.

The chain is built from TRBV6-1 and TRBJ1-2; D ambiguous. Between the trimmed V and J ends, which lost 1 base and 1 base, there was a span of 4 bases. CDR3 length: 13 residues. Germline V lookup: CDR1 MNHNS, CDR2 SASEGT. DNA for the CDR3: TGTGCCAGCAGTGAAGACGGTAACTATGGCTACACCTTC. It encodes CASSEDGNYGYTF.

CDR3 bases: TGTGCCAGCGGCTGGCCTGACTACTACGAGCAGTACTTC. Protein sequence: CASGWPDYYEQYF. V is TRBV2 and J is TRBJ2-7; perhaps TRBD2 as D (5 bases). V was trimmed by 8 bases and J by 3 bases, leaving 14 bases between them. This CDR3 contains 13 residues. Per germline, CDR1 SNHLY and CDR2 FYNNEI.

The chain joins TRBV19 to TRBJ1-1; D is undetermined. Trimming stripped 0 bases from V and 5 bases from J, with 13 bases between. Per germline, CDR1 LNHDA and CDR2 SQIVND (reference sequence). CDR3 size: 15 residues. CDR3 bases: TGTGCCAGTAGTATAGATCGCGAGAGGGTGACTGAAGCTTTCTTT. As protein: CASSIDRERVTEAFF.

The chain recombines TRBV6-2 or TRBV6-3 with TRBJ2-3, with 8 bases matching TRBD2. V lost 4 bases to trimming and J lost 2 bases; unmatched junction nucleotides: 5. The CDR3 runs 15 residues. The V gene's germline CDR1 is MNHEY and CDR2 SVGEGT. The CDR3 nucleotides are TGTGCCAGCAGTTCTCGCGGGAGGTCCACAGATACGCAGTATTTT. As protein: CASSSRGRSTDTQYF.

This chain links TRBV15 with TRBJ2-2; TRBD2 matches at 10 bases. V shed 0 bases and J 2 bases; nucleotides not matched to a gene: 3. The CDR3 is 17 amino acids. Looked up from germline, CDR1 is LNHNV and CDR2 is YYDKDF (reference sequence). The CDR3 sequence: CATSRELAGANTGELFF. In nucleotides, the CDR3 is TGTGCCACCAGCAGAGAGCTAGCGGGGGCCAACACCGGGGAGCTGTTTTTT.

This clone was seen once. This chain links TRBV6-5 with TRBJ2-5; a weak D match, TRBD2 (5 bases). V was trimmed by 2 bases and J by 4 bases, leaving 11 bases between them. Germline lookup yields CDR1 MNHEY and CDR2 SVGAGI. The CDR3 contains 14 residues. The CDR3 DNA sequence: TGTGCCAGCAGTTACAAGGGTGCGGGAGAGACCCAGTACTTC. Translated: CASSYKGAGETQYF.